This TCR beta chain was profiled in a study of human T cells and chemical hapten exposure. The overall study: Across its approximately 25 weeks, the study gave patients weekly diphenylcyclopropenone doses to the scalp.

The CDR3 totals 15 residues. Germline V gene sequence: CDR1 SGHTA, CDR2 FQGNSA. The V segment lost 4 bases and the J segment 1 base; nucleotides outside the gene matches: 2. TCRdb independently ran MiXCR on the RACE reads; one entry per CDR3 protein. The data show some 50,000 distinct CDR3 sequences, about 9% seen once. This clonotype came up a few times. What it binds is not known. The time point was: patch test 1, 2 weeks after DPC sensitization. Treatment given: therapeutic diphenylcyclopropenone sensitization with weekly scalp DPC. General study points: High-frequency TCRs, those above 1 in 1000, stayed the same after DPC sensitization.

Sequencing used whole blood, obtained in connection with sensitization to the hapten diphenylcyclopropenone (DPC). The rearrangement links TRBV7-2 to TRBJ1-5; TRBD1 agrees at 9 bases. The TCR was taken from a woman in her forties with alopecia areata. Some clones in this sample may be carry-over from other donors' samples. The CDR3 spells CASSSTGGSNQPQHF. CDR3 in DNA: TGTGCCAGCAGCTCGACAGGGGGAAGCAATCAGCCCCAGCATTTT.